The clone carrying this T cell receptor beta chain appeared a few times. TCRdb called the 5' RACE reads again in MiXCR, with one record for every CDR3 protein. In the table there are hundreds of thousands of distinct CDR3 sequences, less than 7% of which are singletons. This entry comes from a study of identical twins. Sequencing input: naive T cells sorted from blood. The clonotype originates from a man younger than 35 in good health.

The CDR3 DNA reads as TGCGCCAGCAGCTTGGACGGTCCGAGCTCCTACAATGAGCAGTTCTTC. Protein product: CASSLDGPSSYNEQFF. The chain carries TRBV5-1 and TRBJ2-1, with D unresolved. The germline V gene encodes CDR1 SGHRS and CDR2 YFSETQ. The germline V and J ends were trimmed by 0 bases and 0 bases, with 10 bases remaining between them. The CDR3 is 16 amino acids.